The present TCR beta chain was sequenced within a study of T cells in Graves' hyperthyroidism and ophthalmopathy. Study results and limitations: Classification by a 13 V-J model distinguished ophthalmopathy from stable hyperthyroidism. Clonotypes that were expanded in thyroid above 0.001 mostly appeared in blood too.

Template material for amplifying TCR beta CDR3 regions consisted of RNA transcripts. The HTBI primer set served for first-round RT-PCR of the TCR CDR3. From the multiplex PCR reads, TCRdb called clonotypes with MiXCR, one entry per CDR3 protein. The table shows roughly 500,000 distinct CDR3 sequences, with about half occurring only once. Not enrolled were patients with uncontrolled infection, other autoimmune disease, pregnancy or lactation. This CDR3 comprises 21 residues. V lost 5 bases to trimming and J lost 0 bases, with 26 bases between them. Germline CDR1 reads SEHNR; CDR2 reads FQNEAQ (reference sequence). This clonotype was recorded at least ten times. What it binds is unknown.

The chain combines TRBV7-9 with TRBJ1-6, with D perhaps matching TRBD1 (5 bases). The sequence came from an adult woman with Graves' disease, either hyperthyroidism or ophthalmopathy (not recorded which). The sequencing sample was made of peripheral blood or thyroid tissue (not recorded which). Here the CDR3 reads CASSLGHGRDGGSSYNSPLHF. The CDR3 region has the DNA TGTGCCAGCAGCCTTGGACACGGAAGAGATGGGGGAAGCTCCTATAATTCACCCCTCCACTTT.